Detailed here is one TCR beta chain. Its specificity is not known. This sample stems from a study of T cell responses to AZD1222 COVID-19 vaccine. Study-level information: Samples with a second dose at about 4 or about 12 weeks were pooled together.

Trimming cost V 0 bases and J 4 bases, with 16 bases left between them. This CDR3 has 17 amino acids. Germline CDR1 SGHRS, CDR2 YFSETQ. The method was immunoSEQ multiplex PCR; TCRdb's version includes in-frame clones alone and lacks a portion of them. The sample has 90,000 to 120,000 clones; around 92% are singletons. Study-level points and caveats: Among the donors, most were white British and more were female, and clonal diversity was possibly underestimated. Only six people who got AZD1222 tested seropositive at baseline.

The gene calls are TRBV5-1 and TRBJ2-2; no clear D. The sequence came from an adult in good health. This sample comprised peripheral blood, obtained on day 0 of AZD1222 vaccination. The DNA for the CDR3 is TGCGCCAGCAGCTTGGTAGCAACAGTACCGGGCACCGGGGAGCTGTTTTTT. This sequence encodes CASSLVATVPGTGELFF.